The present TCR beta chain was sequenced within a study of blood T cell repertoires in COVID-19. Study information: Material from acute and convalescent COVID-19 was sourced from the United States, Italy and Spain.

The repertoire was sequenced with immunoSEQ multiplex PCR; TCRdb's copy has only in-frame clones and lacks some. The repertoire holds approximately 210,000 clones, roughly 80% seen once, with approximately 5% in the top ten. This clone was recorded once. Germline CDR1 is SEHNR and CDR2 is FQNEAQ (reference sequence). This CDR3 comprises 14 residues. The V end lost 2 bases, the J end lost 5 bases, and 12 bases lay between the germline ends. V and J are TRBV7-9 and TRBJ1-2, with D perhaps matching TRBD1 (6 bases). This TCR derives from a human donor in a cohort sampled during active COVID-19. The sequenced sample consisted of peripheral blood. CDR3 in DNA: TGTGCCAGCAGCTTACAGGCAGGGGAGTATGGCTACACCTTC. It codes for CASSLQAGEYGYTF.